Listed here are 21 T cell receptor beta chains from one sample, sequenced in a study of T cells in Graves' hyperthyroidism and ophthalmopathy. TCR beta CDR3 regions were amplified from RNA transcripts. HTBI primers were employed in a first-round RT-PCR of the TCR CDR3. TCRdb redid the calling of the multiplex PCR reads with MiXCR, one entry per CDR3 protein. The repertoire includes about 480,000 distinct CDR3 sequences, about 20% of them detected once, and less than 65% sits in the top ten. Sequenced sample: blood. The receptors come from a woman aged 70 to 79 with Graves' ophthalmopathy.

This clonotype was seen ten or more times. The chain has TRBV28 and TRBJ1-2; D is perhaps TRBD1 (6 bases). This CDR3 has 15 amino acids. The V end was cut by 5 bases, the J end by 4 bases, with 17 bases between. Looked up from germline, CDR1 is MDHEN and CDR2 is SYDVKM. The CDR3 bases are TGTGCCAGCAGTCGGAGAGGGGGTTTTGGCTATGGCTACACCTTC. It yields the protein CASSRRGGFGYGYTF.

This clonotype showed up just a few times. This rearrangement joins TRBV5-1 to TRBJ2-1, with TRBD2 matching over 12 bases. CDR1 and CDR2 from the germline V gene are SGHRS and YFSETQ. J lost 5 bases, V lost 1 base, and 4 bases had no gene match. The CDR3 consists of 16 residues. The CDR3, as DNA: TGCGCCAGCAGCTTGCTAGCGGGAGGGCCGAACAATGAGCAGTTCTTC. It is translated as CASSLLAGGPNNEQFF.

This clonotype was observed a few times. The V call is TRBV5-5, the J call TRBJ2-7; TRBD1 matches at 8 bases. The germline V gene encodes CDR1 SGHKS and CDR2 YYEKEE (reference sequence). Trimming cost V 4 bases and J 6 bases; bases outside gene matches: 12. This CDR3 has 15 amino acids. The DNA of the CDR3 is TGTGCCAGCAGCCTCGTCCGGGACAGGCCCTCCGAGCAGTACTTC. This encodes CASSLVRDRPSEQYF.

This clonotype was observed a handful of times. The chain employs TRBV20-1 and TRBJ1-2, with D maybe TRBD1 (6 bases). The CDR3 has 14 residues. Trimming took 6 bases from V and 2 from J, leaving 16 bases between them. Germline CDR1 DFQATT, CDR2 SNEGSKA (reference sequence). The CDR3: CSAPSQGGNYGYTF. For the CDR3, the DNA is TGCAGTGCCCCCTCACAGGGAGGGAACTATGGCTACACCTTC.

CDR3 protein: CATSDPTGFDDTQYF. Here the CDR3 DNA reads TGTGCCACCAGTGATCCGACAGGATTCGATGATACGCAGTATTTT. This chain connects TRBV24-1 to TRBJ2-3; a weak D match, TRBD1 (6 bases). Germline values: CDR1 KGHDR, CDR2 SFDVKD. The CDR3 has 15 residues. Trimming shortened V by 3 bases and J by 6 bases, and 15 bases separated the two germline ends.

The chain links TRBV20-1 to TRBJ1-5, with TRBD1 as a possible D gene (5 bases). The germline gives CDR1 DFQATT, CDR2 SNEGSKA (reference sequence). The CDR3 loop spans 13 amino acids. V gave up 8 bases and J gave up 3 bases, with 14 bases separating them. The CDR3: CSTHRDPNQPQHF. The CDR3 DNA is TGCAGTACCCATCGGGACCCCAATCAGCCCCAGCATTTT.

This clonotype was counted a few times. CDR3 residues: CASSWGNEAFF. DNA for the CDR3: TGTGCCAGCAGTTGGGGGAATGAAGCTTTCTTT. The gene calls are TRBV6-1 and TRBJ1-1; TRBD1 might be the D (5 bases). The CDR3 covers 11 residues. Deletions cut 5 bases from V and 7 bases from J, with 8 bases between. Germline-derived CDR1 and CDR2 are MNHNS and SASEGT.

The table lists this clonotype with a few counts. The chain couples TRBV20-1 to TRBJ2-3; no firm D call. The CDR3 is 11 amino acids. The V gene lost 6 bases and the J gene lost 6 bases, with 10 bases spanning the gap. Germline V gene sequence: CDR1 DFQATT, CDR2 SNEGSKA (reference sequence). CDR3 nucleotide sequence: TGCAGTGCCATCCCGGAGGATACGCAGTATTTT. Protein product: CSAIPEDTQYF.

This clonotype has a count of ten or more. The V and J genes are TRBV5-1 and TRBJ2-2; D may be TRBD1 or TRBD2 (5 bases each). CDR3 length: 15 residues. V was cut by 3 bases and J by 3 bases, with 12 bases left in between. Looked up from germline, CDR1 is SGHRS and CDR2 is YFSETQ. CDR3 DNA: TGCGCCAGCAGCTCGGCCGGGACCCACACCGGGGAGCTGTTTTTT. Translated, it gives CASSSAGTHTGELFF.

This chain's CDR3 is CASSLGGRQGYEQYF. CDR3 nucleotide sequence: TGCGCCAGCAGCTTGGGCGGAAGACAGGGGTACGAGCAGTACTTC. The rearrangement uses TRBV5-1 and TRBJ2-7; 8 positions match TRBD1. This CDR3 is 15 amino acids long. The V and J ends lost 0 bases and 4 bases, in that order; junction bases with no gene match: 6. Germline V gives CDR1 SGHRS, CDR2 YFSETQ.

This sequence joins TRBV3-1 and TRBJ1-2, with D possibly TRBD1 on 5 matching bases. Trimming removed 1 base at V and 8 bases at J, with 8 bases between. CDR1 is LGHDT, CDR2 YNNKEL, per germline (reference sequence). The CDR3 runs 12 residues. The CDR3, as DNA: TGTGCCAGCAGCCAAGGACAGAGGGGCTACACCTTC. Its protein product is CASSQGQRGYTF.

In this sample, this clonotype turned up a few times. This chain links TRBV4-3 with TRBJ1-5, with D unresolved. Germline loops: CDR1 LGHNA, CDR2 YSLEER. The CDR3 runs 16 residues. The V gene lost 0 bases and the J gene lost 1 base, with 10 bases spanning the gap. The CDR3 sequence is CASSQEWGWSNQPQHF. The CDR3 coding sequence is TGCGCCAGCAGCCAAGAGTGGGGATGGAGCAATCAGCCCCAGCATTTT.

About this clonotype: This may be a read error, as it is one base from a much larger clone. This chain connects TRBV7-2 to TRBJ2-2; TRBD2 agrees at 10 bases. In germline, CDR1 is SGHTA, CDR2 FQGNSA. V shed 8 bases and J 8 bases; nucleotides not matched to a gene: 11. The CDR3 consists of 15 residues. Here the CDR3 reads CASGTSSGSRGELFF. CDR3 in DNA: TGTGCCAGCGGTACCTCTAGCGGGAGTAGAGGGGAGCTGTTTTTT.

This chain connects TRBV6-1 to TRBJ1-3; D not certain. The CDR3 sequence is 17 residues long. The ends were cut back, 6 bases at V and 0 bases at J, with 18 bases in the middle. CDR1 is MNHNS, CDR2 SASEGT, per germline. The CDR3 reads CASRPQITASSGNTIYF. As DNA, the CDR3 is TGTGCCAGCAGACCACAGATCACAGCAAGCTCTGGAAACACCATATATTTT.

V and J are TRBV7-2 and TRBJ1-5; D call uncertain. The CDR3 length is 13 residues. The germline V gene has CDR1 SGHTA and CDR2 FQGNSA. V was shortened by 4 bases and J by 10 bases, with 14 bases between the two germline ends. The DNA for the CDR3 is TGTGCCAGCAGCTATGTGCCGGGCCGACCCCAGCATTTT. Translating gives CASSYVPGRPQHF. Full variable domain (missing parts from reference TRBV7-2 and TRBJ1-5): GAGVSQSPSNKVTEKGKDVELRCDPISGHTALYWYRQSLGQGLEFLIYFQGNSAPDKSGLPSDRFSAERTGGSVSTLTIQRTQQEDSAVYLCASSYVPGRPQHFGDGTRLSIL.

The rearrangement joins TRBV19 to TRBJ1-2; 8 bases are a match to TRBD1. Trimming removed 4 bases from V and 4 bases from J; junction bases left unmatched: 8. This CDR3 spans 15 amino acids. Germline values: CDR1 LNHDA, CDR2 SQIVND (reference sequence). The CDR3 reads CASSTLGQGLYGYTF. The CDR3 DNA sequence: TGTGCCAGTAGTACCCTCGGACAGGGCCTCTATGGCTACACCTTC.

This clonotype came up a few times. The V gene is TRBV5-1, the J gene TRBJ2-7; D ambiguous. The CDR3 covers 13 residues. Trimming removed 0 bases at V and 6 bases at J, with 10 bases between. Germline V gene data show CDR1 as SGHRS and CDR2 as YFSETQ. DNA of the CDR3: TGCGCCAGCAGCTTGGAGGGTTTTGTCGAGCAGTACTTC. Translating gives CASSLEGFVEQYF.

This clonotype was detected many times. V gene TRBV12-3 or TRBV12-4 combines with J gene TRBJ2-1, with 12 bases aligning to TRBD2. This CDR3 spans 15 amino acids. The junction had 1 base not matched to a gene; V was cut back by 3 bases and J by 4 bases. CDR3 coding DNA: TGTGCCAGCAGTTTTGGACTAGCGGGATACAATGAGCAGTTCTTC. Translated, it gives CASSFGLAGYNEQFF.

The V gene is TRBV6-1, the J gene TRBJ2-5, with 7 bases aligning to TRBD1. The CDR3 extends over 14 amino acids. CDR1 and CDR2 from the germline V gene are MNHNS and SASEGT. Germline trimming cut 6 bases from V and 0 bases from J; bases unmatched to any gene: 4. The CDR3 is CASRLGQDQETQYF. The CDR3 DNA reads TGTGCCAGCAGACTTGGACAGGACCAAGAGACCCAGTACTTC.

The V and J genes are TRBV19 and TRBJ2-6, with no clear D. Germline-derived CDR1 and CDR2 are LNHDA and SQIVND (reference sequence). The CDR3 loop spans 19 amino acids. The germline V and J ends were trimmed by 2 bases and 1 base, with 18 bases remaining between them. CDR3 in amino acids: CASSIRRIRLLSGANVLTF. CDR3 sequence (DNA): TGTGCCAGTAGTATACGAAGGATCCGACTGTTGTCTGGGGCCAACGTCCTGACTTTC.

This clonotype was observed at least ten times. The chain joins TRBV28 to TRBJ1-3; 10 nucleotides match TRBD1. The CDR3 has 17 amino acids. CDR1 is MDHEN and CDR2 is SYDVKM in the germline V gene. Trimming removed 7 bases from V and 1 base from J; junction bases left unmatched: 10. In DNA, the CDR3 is TGTGCCAGCACCGACCCGGGACAGGGGAGGTCTGGAAACACCATATATTTT. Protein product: CASTDPGQGRSGNTIYF.